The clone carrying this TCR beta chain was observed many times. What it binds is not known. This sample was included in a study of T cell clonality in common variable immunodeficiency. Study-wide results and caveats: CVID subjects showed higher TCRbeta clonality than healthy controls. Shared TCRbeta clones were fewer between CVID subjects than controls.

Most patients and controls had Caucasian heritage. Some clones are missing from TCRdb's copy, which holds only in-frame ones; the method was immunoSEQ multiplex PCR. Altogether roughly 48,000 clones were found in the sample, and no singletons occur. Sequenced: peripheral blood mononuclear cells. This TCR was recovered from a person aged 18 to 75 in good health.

This CDR3 reads CSVVVATNEKLFF. Incomplete CDR3 DNA: TGCAGCGTTGTCGTAGCAACTAATGAAAAG. The V call is TRBV29-1, the J call TRBJ2-2, with unresolved D. The sequence runs out 3 residues before the end of the CDR3; the remainder is reconstructed from the germline J gene. The CDR3 consists of 13 residues. Germline CDR1 SQVTM, CDR2 ANQGSEA.